These T cell receptor beta chains were read from a single sample in a study of T cells in Graves' hyperthyroidism and ophthalmopathy. TCRdb re-analysed the multiplex PCR reads in MiXCR, keeping a single row per CDR3 protein. The sample shows about 540,000 distinct CDR3 sequences, under 60% of them seen only once. Sequencing input: peripheral blood or thyroid tissue (not recorded which). Receptors originate from a woman younger than 30 with Graves' hyperthyroidism. Both conserved end residues are part of each CDR3. D genes are given only for firm matches.

d_call: TRBD1
v_call: TRBV20-1
cdr3_length: 11
cdr3_aa: CSAAGGNEQYF

d_call: .
v_call: TRBV7-6
cdr3_length: 13
cdr3_aa: CASSLGQMNEQFF

d_call: .
v_call: TRBV7-2
cdr3_length: 11
cdr3_aa: CASSLENTIYF

d_call: .
v_call: TRBV20-1
cdr3_length: 15
cdr3_aa: CSASSGYSGTDTQYF

d_call: TRBD1
v_call: TRBV6-2/TRBV6-3
cdr3_length: 16
cdr3_aa: CASRSSGQAFYSEQYF

d_call: TRBD2
v_call: TRBV6-2/TRBV6-3
cdr3_length: 18
cdr3_aa: CASSESLAGGTNTGELFF

d_call: .
v_call: TRBV19
cdr3_length: 13
cdr3_aa: CASSGFKRNGYTF

d_call: .
v_call: TRBV20-1
cdr3_length: 12
cdr3_aa: CSLPAGAGGYTF

d_call: TRBD2
v_call: TRBV11-2
cdr3_length: 15
cdr3_aa: CASRPTSGRLYEQYF

d_call: .
v_call: TRBV9
cdr3_length: 16
cdr3_aa: CASSVAGDHGSYEQYF

d_call: .
v_call: TRBV7-2
cdr3_length: 14
cdr3_aa: CASSFVITGPEAFF

d_call: .
v_call: TRBV13
cdr3_length: 16
cdr3_aa: CASSSRAESSYNEQFF

d_call: TRBD2
v_call: TRBV29-1
cdr3_length: 12
cdr3_aa: CSVASSGGEQFF

d_call: TRBD2
v_call: TRBV27
cdr3_length: 13
cdr3_aa: CASSGAGGYEQYF

d_call: .
v_call: TRBV29-1
cdr3_length: 13
cdr3_aa: CSAGGRPSTEAFF

d_call: .
v_call: TRBV11-3
cdr3_length: 16
cdr3_aa: CASSNPRAKSTGELFF

d_call: .
v_call: TRBV5-8
cdr3_length: 15
cdr3_aa: CASSLDGSITYEQYF

d_call: .
v_call: TRBV7-6
cdr3_length: 19
cdr3_aa: CASSLEGPWDSGSSYEQYF

d_call: TRBD1
v_call: TRBV5-1
cdr3_length: 14
cdr3_aa: CASSLGDSYYEQYF

d_call: .
v_call: TRBV14
cdr3_length: 15
cdr3_aa: CASSHLMSSTDTQYF

d_call: TRBD1
v_call: TRBV20-1
cdr3_length: 12
cdr3_aa: CSGGQAGYGYTF

d_call: .
v_call: TRBV6-2/TRBV6-3
cdr3_length: 14
cdr3_aa: CASSYSMRQGELHF

d_call: .
v_call: TRBV4-1
cdr3_length: 14
cdr3_aa: CASSQDLRGSDAFF

d_call: TRBD1
v_call: TRBV7-6
cdr3_length: 16
cdr3_aa: CASSRGDRESGNTIYF

d_call: .
v_call: TRBV24-1
cdr3_length: 16
cdr3_aa: CATSDYGGFGTGELFF

d_call: .
v_call: TRBV12-3/TRBV12-4
cdr3_length: 13
cdr3_aa: CASSLGGWTEAFF

d_call: .
v_call: TRBV7-3
cdr3_length: 13
cdr3_aa: CASSRTYNSPLHF

d_call: TRBD1
v_call: TRBV15
cdr3_length: 16
cdr3_aa: CATSSPSGTGVYEQYF

d_call: .
v_call: TRBV5-1
cdr3_length: 16
cdr3_aa: CASSLWGEAIRTEAFF

d_call: .
v_call: TRBV6-2/TRBV6-3
cdr3_length: 14
cdr3_aa: CASTRDSTNEKLFF

d_call: TRBD1
v_call: TRBV24-1
cdr3_length: 15
cdr3_aa: CATSVDRGLGDTQYF

d_call: .
v_call: TRBV20-1
cdr3_length: 15
cdr3_aa: CSAREGYQGAYGYTF

d_call: TRBD1
v_call: TRBV2
cdr3_length: 18
cdr3_aa: CASSWDRTPRRLTYEQYF

d_call: TRBD1
v_call: TRBV7-2
cdr3_length: 13
cdr3_aa: CASSRDRQETQHF

d_call: .
v_call: TRBV6-5
cdr3_length: 19
cdr3_aa: CASSLAGGAESSGANVLTF

d_call: TRBD2
v_call: TRBV20-1
cdr3_length: 13
cdr3_aa: CSASETSAWEQYF

d_call: .
v_call: TRBV20-1
cdr3_length: 14
cdr3_aa: CSAGTSGSQETQHF

d_call: .
v_call: TRBV12-3/TRBV12-4
cdr3_length: 15
cdr3_aa: CASSRNGATNEKLFF